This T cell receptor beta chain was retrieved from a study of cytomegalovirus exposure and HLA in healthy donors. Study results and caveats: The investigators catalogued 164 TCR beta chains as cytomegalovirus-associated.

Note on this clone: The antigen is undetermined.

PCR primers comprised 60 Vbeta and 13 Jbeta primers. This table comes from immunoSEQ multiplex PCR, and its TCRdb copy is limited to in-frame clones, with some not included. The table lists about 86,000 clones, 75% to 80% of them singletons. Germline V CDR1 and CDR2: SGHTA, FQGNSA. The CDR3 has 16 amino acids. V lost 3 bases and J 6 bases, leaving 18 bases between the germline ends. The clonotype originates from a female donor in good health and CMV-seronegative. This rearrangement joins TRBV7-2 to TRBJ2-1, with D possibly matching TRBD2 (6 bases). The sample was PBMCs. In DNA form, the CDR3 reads TGTGCCAGCAGCTTTACAAAGACAAGCGGGCCCAATGAGCAGTTCTTC. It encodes CASSFTKTSGPNEQFF.